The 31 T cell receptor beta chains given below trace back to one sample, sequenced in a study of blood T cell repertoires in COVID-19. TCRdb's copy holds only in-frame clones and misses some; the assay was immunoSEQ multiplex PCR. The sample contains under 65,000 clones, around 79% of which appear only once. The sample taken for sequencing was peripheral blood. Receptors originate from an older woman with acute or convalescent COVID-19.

CDR3 sequence: CASGPSVNFYNSPLHF. The CDR3 nucleotides are TGTGCTAGTGGTCCGTCAGTGAATTTCTATAATTCACCCCTCCACTTT. The chain has TRBV12-5 and TRBJ1-6, with D unresolved. Germline loops: CDR1 LGHNT, CDR2 FRNRAP. V lost 5 bases and J 3 bases, leaving 14 bases between the germline ends. The CDR3 is 16 residues long.

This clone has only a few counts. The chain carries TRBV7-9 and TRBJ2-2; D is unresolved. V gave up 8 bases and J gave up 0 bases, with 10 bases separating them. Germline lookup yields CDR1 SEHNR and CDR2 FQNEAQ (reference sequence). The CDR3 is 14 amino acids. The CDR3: CASRSDPNTGELFF. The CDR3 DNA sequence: TGTGCCAGCCGGAGCGATCCGAACACCGGGGAGCTGTTTTTT.

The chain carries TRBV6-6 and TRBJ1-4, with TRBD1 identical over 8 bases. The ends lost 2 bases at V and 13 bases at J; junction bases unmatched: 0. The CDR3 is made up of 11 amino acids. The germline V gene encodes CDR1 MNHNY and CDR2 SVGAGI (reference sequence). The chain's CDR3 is CASSYDRGLFF. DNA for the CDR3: TGTGCCAGCAGTTACGACAGGGGACTGTTTTTT.

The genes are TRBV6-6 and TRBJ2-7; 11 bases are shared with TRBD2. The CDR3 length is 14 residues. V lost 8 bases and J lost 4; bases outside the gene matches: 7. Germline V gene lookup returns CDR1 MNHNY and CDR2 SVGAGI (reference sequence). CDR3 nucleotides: TGTGCCAGCCGTCCCGGGACTAGCGGTTACGAGCAGTACGTC. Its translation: CASRPGTSGYEQYV.

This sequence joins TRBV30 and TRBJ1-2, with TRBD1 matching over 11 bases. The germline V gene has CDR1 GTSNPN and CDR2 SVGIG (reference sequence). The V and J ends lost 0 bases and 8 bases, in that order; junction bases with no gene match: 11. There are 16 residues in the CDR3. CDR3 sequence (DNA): TGTGCCTGGAGTGTTCAAAGGACAGGGGGCGCGGGGGGCTACACCTTC. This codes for CAWSVQRTGGAGGYTF.

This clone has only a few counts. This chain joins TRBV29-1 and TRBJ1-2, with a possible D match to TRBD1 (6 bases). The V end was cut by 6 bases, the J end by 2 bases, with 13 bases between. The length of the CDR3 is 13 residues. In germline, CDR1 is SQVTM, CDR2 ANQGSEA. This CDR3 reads CSVAIGQNYGYTF. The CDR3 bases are TGCAGCGTCGCCATCGGACAGAACTATGGCTACACCTTC.

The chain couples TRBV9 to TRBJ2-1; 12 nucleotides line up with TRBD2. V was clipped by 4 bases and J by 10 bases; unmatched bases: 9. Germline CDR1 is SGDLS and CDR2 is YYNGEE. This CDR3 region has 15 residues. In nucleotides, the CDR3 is TGTGCCAGCAGCCCCTCTAGCGGGGGGGCAAACGAGCAGTTCTTC. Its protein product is CASSPSSGGANEQFF.

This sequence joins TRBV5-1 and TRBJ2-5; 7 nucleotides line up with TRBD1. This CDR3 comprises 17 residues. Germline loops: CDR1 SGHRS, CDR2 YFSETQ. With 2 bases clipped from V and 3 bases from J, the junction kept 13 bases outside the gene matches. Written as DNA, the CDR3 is TGCGCCAGCAGCTTCTCCGGGACAGTGCAGAAAAAAGAGACCCAGTACTTC. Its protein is CASSFSGTVQKKETQYF.

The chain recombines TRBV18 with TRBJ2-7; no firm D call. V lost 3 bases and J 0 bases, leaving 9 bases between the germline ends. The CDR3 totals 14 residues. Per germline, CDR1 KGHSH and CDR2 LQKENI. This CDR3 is CASSPSMSSYEQYV. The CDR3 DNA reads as TGTGCCAGCTCACCCTCCATGAGCTCCTACGAGCAGTACGTC.

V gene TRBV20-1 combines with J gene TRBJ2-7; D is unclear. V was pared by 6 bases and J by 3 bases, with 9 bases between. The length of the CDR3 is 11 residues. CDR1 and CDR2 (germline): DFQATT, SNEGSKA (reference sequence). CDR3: CSAGPGYEQYV. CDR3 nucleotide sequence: TGCAGTGCGGGCCCCGGCTACGAGCAGTACGTC.

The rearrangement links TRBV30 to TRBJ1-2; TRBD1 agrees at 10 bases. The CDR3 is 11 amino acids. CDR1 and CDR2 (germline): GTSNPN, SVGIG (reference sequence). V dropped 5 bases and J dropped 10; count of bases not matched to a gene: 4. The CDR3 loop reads CAWRQGATYTF. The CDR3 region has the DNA TGTGCCTGGCGACAGGGGGCAACCTACACCTTC.

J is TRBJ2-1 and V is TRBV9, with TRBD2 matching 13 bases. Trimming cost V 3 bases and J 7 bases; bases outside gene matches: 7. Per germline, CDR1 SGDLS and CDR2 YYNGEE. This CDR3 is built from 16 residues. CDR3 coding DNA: TGTGCCAGCAGCGCCGGAACTAGCGGGGGGGAAAATGAGCAGTTCTTC. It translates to CASSAGTSGGENEQFF.

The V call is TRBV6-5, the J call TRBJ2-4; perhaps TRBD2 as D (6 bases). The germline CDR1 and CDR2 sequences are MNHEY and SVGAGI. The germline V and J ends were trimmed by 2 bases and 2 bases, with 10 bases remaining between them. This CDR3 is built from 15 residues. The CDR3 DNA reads TGTGCCAGCAGTTACGTCGGGGACTCCAAAAACATTCAGTACTTC. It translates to CASSYVGDSKNIQYF.

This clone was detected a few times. The CDR3 spells CASSTGQGETQYF. DNA of the CDR3: TGTGCCAGTAGTACTGGACAGGGAGAGACCCAGTACTTC. The chain has TRBV19 and TRBJ2-5, with TRBD1 matching over 8 bases. J gave up 4 bases and V 4 bases, and 2 bases lay outside the gene matches. CDR1 LNHDA and CDR2 SQIVND come from the germline V gene (reference sequence). CDR3 size: 13 residues.

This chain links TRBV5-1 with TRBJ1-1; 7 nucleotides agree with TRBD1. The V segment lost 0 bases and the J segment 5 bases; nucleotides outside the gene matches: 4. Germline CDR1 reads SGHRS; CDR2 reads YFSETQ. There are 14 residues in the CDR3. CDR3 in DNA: TGCGCCAGCAGCTTGGGACAGGGAAGGACTGAAGCTTTCTTT. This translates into CASSLGQGRTEAFF. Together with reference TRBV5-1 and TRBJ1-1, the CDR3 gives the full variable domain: KAGVTQTPRYLIKTRGQQVTLSCSPISGHRSVSWYQQTPGQGLQFLFEYFSETQRNKGNFPGRFSGRQFSNSRSEMNVSTLELGDSALYLCASSLGQGRTEAFFGQGTRLTVV.

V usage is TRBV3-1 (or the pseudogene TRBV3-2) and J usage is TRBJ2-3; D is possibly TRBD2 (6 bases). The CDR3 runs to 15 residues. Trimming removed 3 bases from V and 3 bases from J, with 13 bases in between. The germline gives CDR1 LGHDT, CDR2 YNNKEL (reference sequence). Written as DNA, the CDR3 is TGTGCCAGCAGCCAGTTTGGCGGGGAGACAGATACGCAGTATTTT. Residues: CASSQFGGETDTQYF.

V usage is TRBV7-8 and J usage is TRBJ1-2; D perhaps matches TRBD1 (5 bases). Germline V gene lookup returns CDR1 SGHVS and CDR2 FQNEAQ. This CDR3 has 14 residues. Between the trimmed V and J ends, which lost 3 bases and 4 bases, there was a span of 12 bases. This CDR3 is CASSLAVQGYGYTF. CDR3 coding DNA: TGTGCCAGCAGCTTGGCGGTGCAGGGCTATGGCTACACCTTC.

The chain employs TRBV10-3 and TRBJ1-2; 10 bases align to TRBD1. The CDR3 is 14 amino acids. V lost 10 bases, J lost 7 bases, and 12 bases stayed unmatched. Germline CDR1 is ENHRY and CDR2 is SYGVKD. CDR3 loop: CATIPGTGAGGYTF. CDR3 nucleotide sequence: TGTGCCACGATTCCCGGGACAGGGGCTGGTGGCTACACCTTC.

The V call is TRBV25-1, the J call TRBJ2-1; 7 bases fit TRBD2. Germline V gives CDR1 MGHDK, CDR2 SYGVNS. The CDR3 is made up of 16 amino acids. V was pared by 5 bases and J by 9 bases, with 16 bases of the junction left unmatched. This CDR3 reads CASSTLGTKLSGEQFF. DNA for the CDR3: TGTGCCAGCAGTACTCTAGGGACTAAACTTAGTGGTGAGCAGTTCTTC.

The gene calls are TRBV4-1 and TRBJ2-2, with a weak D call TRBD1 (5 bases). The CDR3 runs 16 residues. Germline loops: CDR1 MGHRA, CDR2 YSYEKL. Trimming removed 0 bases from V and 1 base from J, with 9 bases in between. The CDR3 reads CASSQDGRVNTGELFF. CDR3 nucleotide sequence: TGCGCCAGCAGCCAAGATGGCAGGGTGAACACCGGGGAGCTGTTTTTT.

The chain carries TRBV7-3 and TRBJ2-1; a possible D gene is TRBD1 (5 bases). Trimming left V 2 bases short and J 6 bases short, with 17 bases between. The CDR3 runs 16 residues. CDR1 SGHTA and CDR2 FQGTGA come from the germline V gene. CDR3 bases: TGTGCCAGCAGCTTACACCCCCAGGGTGCCGGCAATGAGCAGTTCTTC. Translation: CASSLHPQGAGNEQFF.

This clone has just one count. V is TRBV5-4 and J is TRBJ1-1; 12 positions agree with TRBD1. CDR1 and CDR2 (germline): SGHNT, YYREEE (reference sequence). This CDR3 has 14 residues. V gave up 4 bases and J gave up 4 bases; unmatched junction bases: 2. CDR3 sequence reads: CASSRDRGLTEAFF. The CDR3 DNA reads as TGTGCCAGCAGCCGGGACAGGGGGCTCACTGAAGCTTTCTTT. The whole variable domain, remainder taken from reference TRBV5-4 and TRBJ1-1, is ETGVTQSPTHLIKTRGQQVTLRCSSQSGHNTVSWYQQALGQGPQFIFQYYREEENGRGNFPPRFSGLQFPNYSSELNVNALELDDSALYLCASSRDRGLTEAFFGQGTRLTVV.

CDR3 region: CASSLPPTGTTEKLFF. The CDR3 DNA reads TGTGCCAGCAGCTTACCCCCAACCGGGACAACGGAAAAACTGTTTTTT. The V call is TRBV7-9, the J call TRBJ1-4; the D gene is possibly TRBD1 (6 bases). The CDR3 is 16 residues long. Trimming removed 2 bases from V and 8 bases from J, with 18 bases in between. Per the germline V gene, CDR1 is SEHNR and CDR2 is FQNEAQ (reference sequence).

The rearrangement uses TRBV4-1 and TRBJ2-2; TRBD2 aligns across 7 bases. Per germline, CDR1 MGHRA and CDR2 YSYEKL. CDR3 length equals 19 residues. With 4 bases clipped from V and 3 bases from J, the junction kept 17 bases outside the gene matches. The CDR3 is CASSRRPPLAAVDTGELFF. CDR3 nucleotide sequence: TGCGCCAGCAGCCGAAGACCACCTCTAGCGGCAGTGGACACCGGGGAGCTGTTTTTT.

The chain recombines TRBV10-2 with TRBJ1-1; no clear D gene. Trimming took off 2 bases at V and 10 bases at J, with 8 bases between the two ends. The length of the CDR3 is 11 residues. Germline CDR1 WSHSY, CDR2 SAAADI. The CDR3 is CASSELAGAFF. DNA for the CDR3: TGCGCCAGCAGTGAGCTAGCGGGAGCTTTCTTT.

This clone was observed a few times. The CDR3 loop reads CASSLAEGSQPNEQFF. The CDR3 coding sequence is TGTGCCAGCAGCTTAGCGGAGGGTTCACAACCCAATGAGCAGTTCTTC. J is TRBJ2-1 and V is TRBV7-2; tentative D call: TRBD2 (6 bases). The ends were cut back, 0 bases at V and 6 bases at J, with 15 bases in the middle. The CDR3 runs 16 residues. CDR1 and CDR2 from the germline V gene are SGHTA and FQGNSA.

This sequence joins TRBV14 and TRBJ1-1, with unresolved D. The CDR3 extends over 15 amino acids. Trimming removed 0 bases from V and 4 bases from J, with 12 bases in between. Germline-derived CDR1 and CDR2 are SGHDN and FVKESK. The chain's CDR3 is CASSQDSYPSTEAFF. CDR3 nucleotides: TGTGCCAGCAGCCAAGATTCGTACCCTAGCACTGAAGCTTTCTTT.

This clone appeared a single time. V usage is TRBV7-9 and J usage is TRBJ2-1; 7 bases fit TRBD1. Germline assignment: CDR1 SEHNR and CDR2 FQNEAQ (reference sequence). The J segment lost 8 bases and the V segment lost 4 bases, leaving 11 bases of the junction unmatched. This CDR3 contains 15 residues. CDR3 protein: CASSWERGHSDEQFF. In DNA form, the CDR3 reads TGTGCCAGCAGCTGGGAGAGGGGGCACAGCGATGAGCAGTTCTTC.

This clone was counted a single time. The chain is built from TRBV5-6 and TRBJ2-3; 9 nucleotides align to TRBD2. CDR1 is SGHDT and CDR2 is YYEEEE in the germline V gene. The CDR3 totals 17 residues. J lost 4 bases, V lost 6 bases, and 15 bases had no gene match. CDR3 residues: CASTYLWWRGGADTQYF. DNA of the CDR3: TGTGCCAGCACCTACCTTTGGTGGCGGGGGGGCGCAGATACGCAGTATTTT.

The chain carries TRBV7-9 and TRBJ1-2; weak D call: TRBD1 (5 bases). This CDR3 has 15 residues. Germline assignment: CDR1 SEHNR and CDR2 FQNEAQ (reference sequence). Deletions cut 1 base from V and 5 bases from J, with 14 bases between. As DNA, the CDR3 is TGTGCCAGCAGCTTAGTGGGGTCTGGGGGGTATGGCTACACCTTC. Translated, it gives CASSLVGSGGYGYTF.

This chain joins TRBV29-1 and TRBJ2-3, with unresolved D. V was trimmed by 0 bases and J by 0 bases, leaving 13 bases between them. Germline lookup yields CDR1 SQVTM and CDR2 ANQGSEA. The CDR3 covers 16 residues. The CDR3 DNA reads TGCAGCGTTGAAGATCGGCGGCGGTCTAGCACAGATACGCAGTATTTT. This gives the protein CSVEDRRRSSTDTQYF.